The 13 T cell receptor beta chains below were found in one sample sequenced in a study of shared clonotypes between healthy human individuals. TCRdb keeps only in-frame clones here, not all; method: immunoSEQ multiplex PCR. Found here are about 1.9 million clones, roughly 93% of them singletons; the top ten hold around 1.7%. Naive CD8 cells lacked CD45RO, underwent positive selection for CCR7 and left out terminally differentiated effector memory CD45RA+ cells. The specimen sequenced was naive CD8+ T cells from PBMCs. The receptors were sampled from a young man in good health. Some clones in this sample may be carry-over from other donors' samples.

The chain uses TRBV6-1 and TRBJ1-5; 8 positions match TRBD1. The CDR3 is 15 residues long. Trimming took 4 bases from V and 2 from J; bases not matched to a gene: 4. CDR1 and CDR2 from the germline V gene are MNHNS and SASEGT. CDR3 nucleotide sequence: TGTGCCAGCAGTGCCGACAGGGGAGGCAATCAGCCCCAGCATTTT. Its translation: CASSADRGGNQPQHF.

Comment on this clone: Other DNA sequences in the same sample also yield this CDR3. The rearrangement links TRBV27 to TRBJ1-1, with D perhaps matching TRBD1 (5 bases). Trimming pared 6 bases from V and 1 base from J, leaving 9 bases between. Germline-derived CDR1 and CDR2 are MNHEY and SMNVEV (reference sequence). The CDR3 consists of 13 residues. CDR3 nucleotides: TGTGCCAGCAGAACCCAGGGGAACACTGAAGCTTTCTTT. Amino acid sequence: CASRTQGNTEAFF.

A remark on this clone: This specimen includes other DNA sequences encoding the same CDR3. The chain is built from TRBV29-1 and TRBJ1-2, with D unresolved. The CDR3 is made up of 11 amino acids. V gave up 6 bases and J gave up 1 base, with 6 bases separating them. The V gene's germline CDR1 is SQVTM and CDR2 ANQGSEA. The CDR3 bases are TGCAGCGTCCGAGTTAACTATGGCTACACCTTC. Translated: CSVRVNYGYTF. Based on the CDR3 plus reference TRBV29-1 and TRBJ1-2, the full variable domain is SAVISQKPSRDICQRGTSLTIQCQVDSQVTMMFWYRQQPGQSLTLIATANQGSEATYESGFVIDKFPISRPNLTFSTLTVSNMSPEDSSIYLCSVRVNYGYTFGSGTRLTVV.

The chain links TRBV7-3 to TRBJ2-1, with 9 bases identical to TRBD2. V lost 2 bases, J lost 5 bases, and 7 bases stayed unmatched. CDR1 and CDR2 (germline): SGHTA, FQGTGA. The CDR3 loop spans 16 amino acids. The CDR3 sequence: CASSLLLAGRNNEQFF. The DNA of the CDR3 is TGTGCCAGCAGCTTACTTCTAGCGGGAAGAAACAATGAGCAGTTCTTC.

J is TRBJ1-2 and V is TRBV21-1; TRBD1 was called by the table and not checked on the DNA. TRBV21-1 is given as a pseudogene. This CDR3 contains 16 residues. The CDR3 DNA reads as TGTGCCAGCAGCAAAGAGGTGGACAGGCCTGTGGATGGCTACACCTTC. This encodes CASSKEVDRPVDGYTF.

The chain recombines TRBV4-1 with TRBJ2-1; no clear D gene. V was clipped by 1 base and J by 5 bases, with 3 bases between them. Germline V gene data show CDR1 as MGHRA and CDR2 as YSYEKL. The CDR3 length is 12 residues. CDR3 residues: CASSQAHNEQFF. In DNA form, the CDR3 reads TGCGCCAGCAGCCAAGCTCACAATGAGCAGTTCTTC.

The V and J genes are TRBV27 and TRBJ2-7, with 7 bases that match TRBD1. Losses at the gene ends were 8 bases for V and 3 bases for J; bases not matched to a gene: 10. The CDR3 totals 14 residues. Germline loops: CDR1 MNHEY, CDR2 SMNVEV (reference sequence). Here the CDR3 DNA reads TGTGCCAGCGCTCCGGGACAGAGCCTCTACGAGCAGTACTTC. Translated: CASAPGQSLYEQYF.

This clone was seen only once. The J gene is TRBJ2-7, the V gene TRBV13, with 9 positions matching TRBD2. The CDR3 has 14 amino acids. Per the germline V gene, CDR1 is PRHDT and CDR2 is FYEKMQ (reference sequence). Trimming cost V 5 bases and J 2 bases; bases outside gene matches: 4. CDR3 residues: CASSQGLAAYEQYF. The CDR3 coding sequence is TGTGCCAGCAGCCAGGGACTAGCCGCCTACGAGCAGTACTTC.

This clone was counted only a few times. The chain employs TRBV9 and TRBJ1-1; D may be TRBD1 (5 bases). V lost 2 bases and J lost 1, with 9 bases in between. The CDR3 is 14 residues long. CDR1 and CDR2 (germline): SGDLS, YYNGEE. The CDR3 spells CASSVWGENTEAFF. The CDR3 DNA sequence: TGTGCCAGCAGCGTTTGGGGGGAGAACACTGAAGCTTTCTTT.

To note about this clone: Other DNA sequences in this sample translate to the same CDR3. The chain links TRBV5-1 to TRBJ1-1; unclear D gene. The V gene's germline CDR1 is SGHRS and CDR2 YFSETQ. Trimming stripped 0 bases from V and 1 base from J, with 4 bases between. CDR3 length: 13 amino acids. CDR3 in amino acids: CASSLAWNTEAFF. The CDR3 nucleotides read TGCGCCAGCAGCTTGGCCTGGAACACTGAAGCTTTCTTT. The entire variable domain, with the rest obtained from reference TRBV5-1 and TRBJ1-1, is as follows: KAGVTQTPRYLIKTRGQQVTLSCSPISGHRSVSWYQQTPGQGLQFLFEYFSETQRNKGNFPGRFSGRQFSNSRSEMNVSTLELGDSALYLCASSLAWNTEAFFGQGTRLTVV.

The chain carries TRBV5-4 and TRBJ2-5, with 7 bases fitting TRBD1. CDR3 length: 14 amino acids. Losses at the gene ends were 4 bases for V and 1 base for J; bases not matched to a gene: 4. In germline, CDR1 is SGHNT, CDR2 YYREEE (reference sequence). In DNA, the CDR3 is TGTGCCAGCAGCATAGGGACAGTCCAAGAGACCCAGTACTTC. It codes for CASSIGTVQETQYF.

The rearrangement joins TRBV19 to TRBJ1-5; no definite D call. CDR1 and CDR2 from the germline V gene are LNHDA and SQIVND (reference sequence). This CDR3 contains 16 residues. V was cut by 3 bases and J by 0 bases, with 12 bases left in between. The CDR3 DNA is TGTGCCAGTAGTATCCTATTCGGCTATAGCAATCAGCCCCAGCATTTT. Translated, it gives CASSILFGYSNQPQHF.

This clone occurred once. The chain joins TRBV14 to TRBJ2-1, with 7 positions matching TRBD2. Looked up from germline, CDR1 is SGHDN and CDR2 is FVKESK. After removal of 5 bases from V and 5 bases from J, the junction contained 6 bases not matched to a gene. This CDR3 spans 14 amino acids. The CDR3 is CASSGLAANNEQFF. The CDR3 bases are TGTGCCAGCAGCGGGCTAGCGGCCAACAATGAGCAGTTCTTC.